What follows describes a single TCR beta chain. Germline loops: CDR1 MGHRA, CDR2 YSYEKL. Deletions cut 0 bases from V and 6 bases from J, with 18 bases between. The CDR3 covers 17 residues. Study processing details: Reference gene primer amplification yielded estimated nucleated cell counts. Method: immunoSEQ multiplex PCR; TCRdb's copy keeps in-frame clones and lacks some. V, J and clone size are those of that table, while D and trimming were read from the DNA. The data contain around 78,000 clones, 90% of them singletons. This entry belongs to a study of blood T cell repertoires in COVID-19. Study information: The United States, Italy and Spain were the sources of the acute and convalescent COVID-19 samples. The cDNA or gDNA used as material had been derived from T cells, B-cell-depleted T cells, or PBMCs.

The specimen sequenced was peripheral blood. The J gene is TRBJ2-1, the V gene TRBV4-1; D is possibly TRBD2 (6 bases). The clonotype comes from a woman between 45 and 60 years old in a cohort sampled during active COVID-19. CDR3 sequence: CASSQDGGLPEGNEQFF. The CDR3 nucleotides read TGCGCCAGCAGCCAAGACGGGGGACTCCCGGAGGGCAATGAGCAGTTCTTC.